This entry is about one T cell receptor beta chain. Assay: immunoSEQ multiplex PCR; the TCRdb copy retains only in-frame clones and omits some. This sample has approximately 2.1 million clones, with 90% to 95% found just once. CDR3 length equals 14 residues. Germline V lookup: CDR1 SGDLS, CDR2 YYNGEE. Trimming left V 3 bases short and J 3 bases short, with 10 bases between. The record originates from a study of shared clonotypes between healthy human individuals. The chain joins TRBV9 to TRBJ2-1, with D hard to call. The material sequenced was naive CD4+ T cells from PBMCs. Described subset: CD45RA+ positively selected. The origin of this receptor is a man aged 18 to 30 in good health. Some clones in this sample may be carry-over from other donors' samples. The CDR3 DNA reads as TGTGCCAGCAGCGAAAGGGATGTCTACAATGAGCAGTTCTTC. Translating gives CASSERDVYNEQFF.